These T cell receptor beta chains were read from a single sample in a study of T cells expressing NK-cell markers. With the 5' RACE reads reprocessed, TCRdb shows one record per CDR3 protein and no DNA. This table lists over 350,000 distinct CDR3 sequences. Specimen: blood T cells: a sorted CD56 or NKG2C T cell subset, CD4+ or CD8+ T cells, or bulk PBMC T cells (not recorded which). These TCRs come from a woman between 45 and 65 years old in good health. Both conserved end residues are part of each CDR3. Fields, in order: V gene, J gene, CDR3 protein.

V: TRBV7-3; J: TRBJ2-7; CDR3: CASSPGGERYEQYF
V: TRBV5-5; J: TRBJ2-2; CDR3: CASSSIPALSTGELFF
V: TRBV27; J: TRBJ2-2; CDR3: CASFGLPNTGELFF
V: TRBV12-3/TRBV12-4; J: TRBJ2-5; CDR3: CASSPTPGHQETQYF
V: TRBV11-2; J: TRBJ2-1; CDR3: CASSPRGSGRNEQFF
V: TRBV7-8; J: TRBJ2-2; CDR3: CASSLRLKGAGELFF
V: TRBV20-1; J: TRBJ2-3; CDR3: CSATGGARTTDTQYF
V: TRBV5-1; J: TRBJ2-1; CDR3: CASSLASHEQFF
V: TRBV12-3/TRBV12-4; J: TRBJ2-2; CDR3: CASMGRNTGELFF
V: TRBV23-1; J: TRBJ2-3; CDR3: CASSHPTWVDTDTQYF
V: TRBV6-4; J: TRBJ2-1; CDR3: CASSATTLNEQFF
V: TRBV20-1; J: TRBJ2-3; CDR3: CSAHKSRAGTSALSTDTQYF
V: TRBV9; J: TRBJ2-7; CDR3: CASSVAGGTYEQYF
V: TRBV7-9; J: TRBJ2-2; CDR3: CASSSNGDTGELFF
V: TRBV7-6; J: TRBJ2-3; CDR3: CASSRRDTDTQYF
V: TRBV12-3/TRBV12-4; J: TRBJ2-5; CDR3: CASSLALAGVPRETQYF
V: TRBV18; J: TRBJ2-2; CDR3: CASSPRGLPNTGELFF
V: TRBV3-1; J: TRBJ1-2; CDR3: CASSPRGGYGYTF
V: TRBV7-9; J: TRBJ2-7; CDR3: CASSPLSSGDYEQYF
V: TRBV19; J: TRBJ2-2; CDR3: CASSIAIGRLAGVGELFF
V: TRBV14; J: TRBJ1-2; CDR3: CASSPWTGGGYTF
V: TRBV20-1; J: TRBJ2-7; CDR3: CSARDPAHSYEQYF
V: TRBV7-9; J: TRBJ2-2; CDR3: CASSTEAGALRTGELFF
V: TRBV6-1; J: TRBJ2-1; CDR3: CASSVGGGLGNEQFF
V: TRBV20-1; J: TRBJ1-1; CDR3: CSARDPVGAEAFF
V: TRBV30; J: TRBJ1-5; CDR3: CAWSRVVGQPQHF
V: TRBV5-1; J: TRBJ2-3; CDR3: CARARTHSTDTQYF
V: TRBV4-1; J: TRBJ2-7; CDR3: CASSPNRGPYEQYF